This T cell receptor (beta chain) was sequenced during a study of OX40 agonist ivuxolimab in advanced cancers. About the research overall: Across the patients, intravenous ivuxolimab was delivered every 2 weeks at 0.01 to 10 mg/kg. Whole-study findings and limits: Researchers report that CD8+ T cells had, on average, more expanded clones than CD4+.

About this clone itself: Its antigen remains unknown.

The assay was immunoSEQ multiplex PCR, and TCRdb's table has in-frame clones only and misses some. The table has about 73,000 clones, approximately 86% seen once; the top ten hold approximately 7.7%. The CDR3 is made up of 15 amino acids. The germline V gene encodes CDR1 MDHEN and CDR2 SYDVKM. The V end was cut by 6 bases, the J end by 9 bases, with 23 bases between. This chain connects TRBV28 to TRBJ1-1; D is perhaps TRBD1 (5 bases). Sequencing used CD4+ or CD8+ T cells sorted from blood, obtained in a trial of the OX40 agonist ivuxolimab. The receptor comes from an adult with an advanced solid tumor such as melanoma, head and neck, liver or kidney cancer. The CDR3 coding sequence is TGTGCCAGCAGGGCGGAAGGGACGGCGCCCTTCCAAGCTTTCTTT. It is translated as CASRAEGTAPFQAFF.